This T cell receptor beta chain was profiled in a study of graft-versus-host responses after intestinal transplantation. Study at large: Following induction with anti-thymocyte globulin, all recipients were given tacrolimus and steroids for about three years. Overall study results and limits: Peak circulating GvH clone levels were associated with early post-transplant HvG declines. GvH clones appeared in recipient marrow, some first in ileum or blood.

As to this clone: Other nucleotide sequences in the sample specify the same CDR3.

Profiled with immunoSEQ multiplex PCR; TCRdb holds only in-frame clones, not every one. The table has around 20,000 clones, approximately 33% seen once; the top ten hold 7.5% to 10%. Germline CDR1 is MNHEY and CDR2 is SMNVEV (reference sequence). V was cut by 10 bases and J by 7 bases, with 13 bases left in between. CDR3 length: 11 amino acids. The culture paired around 200,000 irradiated violet-dye-labeled stimulators with around 200,000 CFSE-labeled responders. Following the reaction, CD3+CD4+ and CD3+CD8+ responders that were proliferating and CFSE-low underwent sorting. V gene TRBV27 combines with J gene TRBJ1-1, with D maybe TRBD1 (6 bases). This TCR came from a human patient who received an intestinal transplant. The specimen comprised alloreactive CD8+ T cells from a mixed lymphocyte reaction culture, sampled before intestinal transplant. The subset was: CFSE-low proliferating T cells sorted from approximately six-day pre-transplant mixed lymphocyte reaction (GvH or HvG direction). CDR3 DNA sequence: TGTGCCACCCGCACAGGGATTGAAGCTTTCTTT. Protein: CATRTGIEAFF.